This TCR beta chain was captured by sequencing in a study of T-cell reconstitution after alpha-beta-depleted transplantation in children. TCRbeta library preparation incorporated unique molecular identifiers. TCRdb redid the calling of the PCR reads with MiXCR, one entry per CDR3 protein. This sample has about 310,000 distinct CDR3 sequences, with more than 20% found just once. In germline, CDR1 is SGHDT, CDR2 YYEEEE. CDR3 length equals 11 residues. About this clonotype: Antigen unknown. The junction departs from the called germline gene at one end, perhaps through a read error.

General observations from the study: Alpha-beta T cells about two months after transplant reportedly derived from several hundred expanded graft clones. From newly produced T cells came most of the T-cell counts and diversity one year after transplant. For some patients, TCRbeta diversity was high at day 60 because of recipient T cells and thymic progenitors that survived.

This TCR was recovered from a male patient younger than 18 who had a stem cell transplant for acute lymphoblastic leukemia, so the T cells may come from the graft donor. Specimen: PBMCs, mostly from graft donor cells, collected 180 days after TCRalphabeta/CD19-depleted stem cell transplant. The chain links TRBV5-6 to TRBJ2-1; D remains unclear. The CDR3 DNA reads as TGTGCCAGCAGCTTCTACAATGAGCGGTTCTTC. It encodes CASSFYNERFF.